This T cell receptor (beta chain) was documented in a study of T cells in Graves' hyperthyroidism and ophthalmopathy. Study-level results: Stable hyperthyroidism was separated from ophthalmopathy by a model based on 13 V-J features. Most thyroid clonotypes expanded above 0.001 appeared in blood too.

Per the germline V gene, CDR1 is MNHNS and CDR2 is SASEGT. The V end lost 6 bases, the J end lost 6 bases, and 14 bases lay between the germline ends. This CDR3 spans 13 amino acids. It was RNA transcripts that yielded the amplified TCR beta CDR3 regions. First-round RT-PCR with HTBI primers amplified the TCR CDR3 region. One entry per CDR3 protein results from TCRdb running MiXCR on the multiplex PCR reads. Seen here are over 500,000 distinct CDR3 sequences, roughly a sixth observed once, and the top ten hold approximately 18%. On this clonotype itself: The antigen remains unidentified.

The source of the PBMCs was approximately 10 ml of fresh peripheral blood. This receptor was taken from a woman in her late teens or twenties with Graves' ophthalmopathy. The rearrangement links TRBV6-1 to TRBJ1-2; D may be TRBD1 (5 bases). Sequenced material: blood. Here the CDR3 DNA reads TGTGCCAGCAGCCCGGGGGGTATAGATGGCTACACCTTC. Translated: CASSPGGIDGYTF.